This TCR beta chain was observed in a study of cytomegalovirus exposure and HLA in healthy donors. Notes on the study in general: There was a cluster of highly shared sequence variants that was likely a sequencing artifact. A later analysis reportedly found fewer N-insertions in an Asian-associated ancestry cluster than the roughly 670-donor mean. A further, later analysis showed that HLA-associated TCR beta chains (compared with equally common others) were more clonally expanded.

This CDR3 is built from 14 residues. Germline loops: CDR1 SGHRS, CDR2 YFSETQ. V dropped 1 base and J dropped 4; count of bases not matched to a gene: 4. To note about this clone: Its antigen is undetermined.

With 60 Vbeta and 13 Jbeta primers, the PCR was carried out. Sequenced by immunoSEQ multiplex PCR; TCRdb stores in-frame clones only, minus some. The sample has 210,000 or so clones, around 76% seen once; the top ten hold roughly 0.6%. This chain links TRBV5-1 with TRBJ2-5; 7 positions agree with TRBD1. This clonotype was obtained from a man aged 18-30 years in good health and CMV-seronegative. What was sequenced was PBMCs. CDR3 nucleotide sequence: TGCGCCAGCAGCTTGAATAGACAGGGAGAGACCCAGTACTTC. Protein: CASSLNRQGETQYF.